The rows below give T cell receptor beta chains drawn from one sample of a study of beta chain features in type 1 diabetes. The assay was immunoSEQ multiplex PCR, and TCRdb's table has in-frame clones only and misses some. Of about 180,000 clones detected, less than 15% appear once; the ten largest clones hold roughly 0.6%. The specimen sequenced was central memory CD4+ T cells from blood. These receptors were taken from a woman younger than 30 in good health. Each CDR3 is given with its conserved first and last residue. Each record gives: J gene, V gene, clone size, D gene, CDR3 DNA, CDR3 protein. A D gene is named only where the DNA matches it firmly. Clone sizes are given selectively: once, few, many, or a class where the clone is expanded.

>TRBJ2-5|TRBV11-2|many|TRBD1
TGTGCCAGCAGCCTCCGACAGGGGCAAGAGACCCAGTACTTC
CASSLRQGQETQYF
>TRBJ1-5|TRBV5-6|few|NA
TGTGCCAGCAGCTCATCTGGACAGCCACATAGCAATCAGCCCCAGCATTTT
CASSSSGQPHSNQPQHF
>TRBJ2-5|TRBV5-1|NA|TRBD1
TGCGCCAGCAGCTTGGGTGTGGGGACAGCAGGAGAGACCCAGTACTTC
CASSLGVGTAGETQYF
>TRBJ1-1|TRBV29-1|few|NA
TGCAGCGTTGAAGATGCGGGTGAAGCTTTCTTT
CSVEDAGEAFF
>TRBJ1-2|TRBV18|few|NA
TGTGCCAGCTCGACCGGAGGGAACACTAACTATGGCTACACCTTC
CASSTGGNTNYGYTF
>TRBJ2-6|TRBV4-2|NA|TRBD1
TGTGCCAGCAGCCCTGGGACAGACTACTCTGGGGCCAACGTCCTGACTTTC
CASSPGTDYSGANVLTF
>TRBJ1-1|TRBV19|NA|NA
TGTGCCAGTAGTCCCCTTCAGGCACTGAACACTGAAGCTTTCTTT
CASSPLQALNTEAFF
>TRBJ1-5|TRBV6-5|few|TRBD1
TGTGCCAGCAGTTCCCGTTGGGACAGGAGCAATCAGCCCCAGCATTTT
CASSSRWDRSNQPQHF
>TRBJ2-1|TRBV2|few|TRBD2
TGTGCCTCGAACGCCGCGACTAGCTACAATAGGGAGCAGTTCTTC
CASNAATSYNREQFF
>TRBJ1-1|TRBV14|few|NA
TGTGCCAGCAGCCATGTAAGGAAGAGGACTGAAGCTTTCTTT
CASSHVRKRTEAFF
>TRBJ2-7|TRBV6-6|NA|TRBD2
TGTGCCAGCAGTGGAGCGGGAGGGCCCTGGGAGCAGTACTTC
CASSGAGGPWEQYF
>TRBJ1-5|TRBV11-2|few|TRBD1
TGTGCCAGCAGCCTGACAGGGAATAGCAATCAGCCCCAGCATTTT
CASSLTGNSNQPQHF
>TRBJ1-3|TRBV27|NA|NA
TGTGCCAGCATTAGCACTGGAAACACCATATATTTT
CASISTGNTIYF
>TRBJ2-1|TRBV9|NA|NA
TGTGCCAGCAGCTTAGCTGCGGGAAATTACAATGAGCAGTTCTTC
CASSLAAGNYNEQFF
>TRBJ2-1|TRBV27|few|TRBD2
TGTGCCAGCAGTTTAGGACCGGGAGGGCCGAGTGAGCAGTTCTTC
CASSLGPGGPSEQFF
>TRBJ2-7|TRBV6-5|NA|NA
TGTGCCAGCAGTTACCGAGCGGGCCTCCCCTACGAGCAGTACTTC
CASSYRAGLPYEQYF
>TRBJ2-1|TRBV6-5|few|TRBD1
TGTGCCAGCAGTTACGCGGGACAGGGGGCTCGTAATGAGCAGTTCTTC
CASSYAGQGARNEQFF
>TRBJ2-6|TRBV19|NA|TRBD1
TGTGCCAGTAGTATGTCAGGGGGCGCCCGCTCTGGGGCCAACGTCCTGACTTTC
CASSMSGGARSGANVLTF
>TRBJ2-3|TRBV15|NA|TRBD1
TGTGCCACCCAGACAGGGGTTACAGATACGCAGTATTTT
CATQTGVTDTQYF
>TRBJ2-5|TRBV30|few|NA
TGTGCCTGGACCCCCAGGGTGTACCAAGAGACCCAGTACTTC
CAWTPRVYQETQYF
>TRBJ2-1|TRBV29-1|few|TRBD1
TGCAGCGTCACCGGGACAGGGAATGAGCAGTTCTTC
CSVTGTGNEQFF
>TRBJ2-3|TRBV27|few|NA
TGTGCCAGCAGATCCACTGGTTTTTCAGATACGCAGTATTTT
CASRSTGFSDTQYF
>TRBJ1-2|TRBV29-1|few|NA
TGCAGCGTTGAAGATCTACGGCGACTGACCTATGGCTACACCTTC
CSVEDLRRLTYGYTF
>TRBJ2-7|TRBV2|NA|NA
TGTGCCAGCAGTGCTTACGAGCAGTACTTC
CASSAYEQYF
>TRBJ1-1|TRBV7-9|few|NA
TGTGCCAGCAGCTTATTGGGCCCGAACACTGAAGCTTTCTTT
CASSLLGPNTEAFF
>TRBJ2-2|TRBV4-3|few|NA
TGCGCCAGCAGACTGGGACAGAACACCGGGGAGCTGTTTTTT
CASRLGQNTGELFF
>TRBJ2-5|TRBV13|NA|TRBD1
TGTGCCAGCAGCTTCCGGGACAGTTTCTTCGGTCTGGGCCAAGAGACCCAGTACTTC
CASSFRDSFFGLGQETQYF
>TRBJ2-7|TRBV19|few|NA
TGTGCCAGTAGTGGCACAGGGACCACCTACGAGCAGTACTTC
CASSGTGTTYEQYF
>TRBJ2-5|TRBV5-4|NA|NA
TGTGCCAGCAGCTTGGACAGAGGAGGAGAGACCCAGTACTTC
CASSLDRGGETQYF
>TRBJ2-7|TRBV27|few|TRBD2
TGTGCCAGCCGCCGACCGGGACTAGCGCAACCCGAGCAGTACTTC
CASRRPGLAQPEQYF
>TRBJ1-5|TRBV25-1|NA|TRBD1
TGTGCCAGCAGTGAGAGACAGGGTGGTAATCAGCCCCAGCATTTT
CASSERQGGNQPQHF
>TRBJ2-2|TRBV30|NA|NA
TGTGCCTGGAGTATCAGCAGAGGCACCGGGGAGCTGTTTTTT
CAWSISRGTGELFF
>TRBJ2-1|TRBV11-2|NA|TRBD2
TGTGCCAGCACCGTGACTAGCGGCTCCTACAATGAGCAGTTCTTC
CASTVTSGSYNEQFF
>TRBJ2-1|TRBV7-2|NA|TRBD2
TGCGCCAGCAGCCTAGACCCGGGACTAGCGGGAGGAGAGAATGAGCAGTTCTTC
CASSLDPGLAGGENEQFF
>TRBJ2-1|TRBV11-2|NA|TRBD2
TGTGCCAGCAGCCACCCGGGACTAGCGGGAGAAAGAAACCTGCTCTTC
CASSHPGLAGERNLLF
>TRBJ2-1|TRBV2|NA|TRBD2
TGTGCCACCTCCCGATCTAGCGGGAGGGGCAATGAGCAGTTCTTC
CATSRSSGRGNEQFF
>TRBJ2-1|TRBV27|NA|TRBD2
TGTGCCAGCAGCTCCCGCGGGAGAGCGGGAGAAAATGAGCAGTTCTTC
CASSSRGRAGENEQFF
>TRBJ2-1|TRBV27|few|TRBD2
TGTGCCAGCAGTTCCGGGACTAGTGCCGTCAATGAGCAGTTCTTC
CASSSGTSAVNEQFF
>TRBJ1-1|TRBV11-2|NA|TRBD1
TGTGCCAGCAGCGAACGCCGGACAGGTGGGTCTGAAGCTTTCTTT
CASSERRTGGSEAFF
>TRBJ2-5|TRBV7-9|NA|NA
TGTGCCAGCAGCCCAAGGAGGGTTGAGACCCAGTACTTC
CASSPRRVETQYF
>TRBJ2-2|TRBV10-3|NA|NA
TGTGCCATCAGTGAGCTTGCGGGGACCGGGGAGCTGTTTTTT
CAISELAGTGELFF
>TRBJ2-7|TRBV6-5|NA|TRBD2
TGTGCCAGCAGTTCCCTGGGGACTAGTGACTACGAGCAGTACTTC
CASSSLGTSDYEQYF
>TRBJ2-5|TRBV25-1|NA|TRBD1
TGTGCCAGCAGGAAACCCGGGACAGGGGGGGAAAAGACCCAGTACTTC
CASRKPGTGGEKTQYF
>TRBJ2-5|TRBV2|NA|TRBD1
TGTGCCAGCAGTAGGGACAGGCAGAAGGAGACCCAGTACTTC
CASSRDRQKETQYF
>TRBJ2-7|TRBV5-1|NA|NA
TGCGCCAGCAGCTTGGGGGGAGAACGGCCTTACGAGCAGTACTTC
CASSLGGERPYEQYF
>TRBJ2-5|TRBV5-6|NA|NA
TGTGCCAGCAGCAGAGGACATCTCCAAGAGACCCAGTACTTC
CASSRGHLQETQYF
>TRBJ2-7|TRBV4-1|many|NA
TGCGCCAGCAGCCAAGTCGATTTTGTAGGACAGAGCTCCTACGAGCAGTACTTC
CASSQVDFVGQSSYEQYF
>TRBJ2-7|TRBV27|NA|NA
TGTGCCAGCAGTTGGGGCCCCGCTCGGACAGTCTCCTACGAGCAGTACTTC
CASSWGPARTVSYEQYF
>TRBJ1-1|TRBV30|once|NA
TGTGCCTGGAGTGTACTCACTGAAGCTTTCTTT
CAWSVLTEAFF
>TRBJ1-1|TRBV14|many|NA
TGTGCCAGCAGACCTTGGGCCTCTGAGGCTTTCTTT
CASRPWASEAFF